What follows are 31 T cell receptor beta chains derived from one specimen sequenced in a study of OX40 agonist ivuxolimab in advanced cancers. The protocol was immunoSEQ multiplex PCR, while the TCRdb copy is restricted to in-frame clones and leaves out a portion. The top ten clones hold over 4.5% of a sample with approximately 97,000 clones, 80% to 90% of them seen once. Sequenced here: CD4+ or CD8+ T cells sorted from blood, sampled in a trial of the OX40 agonist ivuxolimab. These receptors originate from an adult with an advanced solid tumor such as melanoma, head and neck, liver or kidney cancer.

The chain employs TRBV19 and TRBJ2-6; D is tentatively TRBD1 or TRBD2 (6 bases each). CDR1 and CDR2 from the germline V gene are LNHDA and SQIVND (reference sequence). V lost 0 bases and J 4 bases, leaving 10 bases between the germline ends. The CDR3 totals 16 residues. CDR3: CASSIDWGAGANVLTF. DNA for the CDR3: TGTGCCAGTAGTATAGACTGGGGGGCCGGGGCCAACGTCCTGACTTTC.

The CDR3 loop reads CASSFAQSSYEQYF. The CDR3 region has the DNA TGTGCCAGCAGCTTTGCCCAAAGCTCCTACGAGCAGTACTTC. The V gene is TRBV11-1, the J gene TRBJ2-7, with no clear D. Germline V gene data show CDR1 as SGHAT and CDR2 as FQDESV (reference sequence). The CDR3 sequence is 14 residues long. The V gene lost 3 bases and the J gene lost 0 bases, with 9 bases spanning the gap.

This chain links TRBV18 with TRBJ1-1; 7 nucleotides align to TRBD1. Germline V gene lookup returns CDR1 KGHSH and CDR2 LQKENI. V dropped 5 bases and J dropped 0; count of bases not matched to a gene: 9. The length of the CDR3 is 16 residues. The CDR3 sequence: CASSTNRGLLNTEAFF. The CDR3 DNA reads as TGTGCCAGCTCAACTAACAGGGGACTATTGAACACTGAAGCTTTCTTT.

In DNA, the CDR3 is TGTGCCAGCAGTTACTCCTCCGTCGGTGAGCAGTTCTTC. Encoded protein: CASSYSSVGEQFF. The chain recombines TRBV7-2 with TRBJ2-1; D is ambiguous. CDR3 length: 13 amino acids. V lost 6 bases to trimming and J lost 9 bases, with 15 bases between them. Per the germline V gene, CDR1 is SGHTA and CDR2 is FQGNSA.

The rearrangement links TRBV7-2 to TRBJ1-1; 9 positions agree with TRBD1. V was clipped by 2 bases and J by 7 bases; unmatched bases: 2. Per germline, CDR1 SGHTA and CDR2 FQGNSA. The CDR3 totals 13 residues. The CDR3 protein is CASSLRTGDEAFF. CDR3 coding DNA: TGTGCCAGCAGCTTACGGACAGGGGATGAAGCTTTCTTT. The variable domain in full, with the rest retrieved from reference TRBV7-2 and TRBJ1-1, is GAGVSQSPSNKVTEKGKDVELRCDPISGHTALYWYRQSLGQGLEFLIYFQGNSAPDKSGLPSDRFSAERTGGSVSTLTIQRTQQEDSAVYLCASSLRTGDEAFFGQGTRLTVV.

V usage is TRBV4-1 and J usage is TRBJ2-3; 11 nucleotides align to TRBD2. Germline assignment: CDR1 MGHRA and CDR2 YSYEKL. Unmatched junction bases numbered 6, after V lost 4 bases and J lost 3 bases. The CDR3 totals 16 residues. For the CDR3, the DNA is TGCGCCAGCAGCCTAGCGGGGGGGGGCTTAACAGATACGCAGTATTTT. Protein: CASSLAGGGLTDTQYF.

V and J are TRBV7-2 and TRBJ1-2, with a tentative D call TRBD1 (5 bases). The germline V and J ends were trimmed by 5 bases and 8 bases, with 12 bases remaining between them. The CDR3 covers 12 residues. The V gene's germline CDR1 is SGHTA and CDR2 FQGNSA. The CDR3 is CASSRDRVGYTF. The CDR3 DNA reads as TGTGCCAGCAGCCGGGACCGCGTGGGCTACACCTTC.

The CDR3 region has the DNA TGTGCCAGCTCACGGGCAGGTGTAAGGGACACTGAAGCTTTCTTT. Protein sequence: CASSRAGVRDTEAFF. The chain carries TRBV18 and TRBJ1-1; D is ambiguous. From germline, CDR1 is KGHSH and CDR2 LQKENI. V was pared by 4 bases and J by 3 bases, with 15 bases between. The length of the CDR3 is 15 residues. Full variable domain (remainder filled in from reference TRBV18 and TRBJ1-1): NAGVMQNPRHLVRRRGQEARLRCSPMKGHSHVYWYRQLPEEGLKFMVYLQKENIIDESGMPKERFSAEFPKEGPSILRIQQVVRGDSAAYFCASSRAGVRDTEAFFGQGTRLTVV.

This clone was observed a single time. The CDR3 sequence is CASSQGQGGNGELFF. The CDR3 DNA is TGTGCCAGCAGTCAGGGACAGGGAGGGAATGGGGAGCTGTTTTTT. This chain uses TRBV6-5 with TRBJ2-2, with 9 bases that match TRBD1. Trimming removed 5 bases from V and 8 bases from J; junction bases left unmatched: 9. CDR1 MNHEY and CDR2 SVGAGI come from the germline V gene. CDR3 length: 15 amino acids.

J is TRBJ2-7 and V is TRBV7-9; D is undetermined. CDR1 is SEHNR, CDR2 FQNEAQ, per germline (reference sequence). This CDR3 has 13 amino acids. Trimming cost V 5 bases and J 3 bases, with 11 bases left between them. This CDR3 is CASSLPSGYEQYF. The CDR3 DNA sequence: TGTGCCAGCAGCCTCCCCTCGGGCTACGAGCAGTACTTC.

The CDR3 loop is CASSLSDYEQYF. CDR3 DNA: TGCGCCAGCAGCTTGTCAGACTACGAGCAGTACTTC. The J gene is TRBJ2-7, the V gene TRBV5-1; D gene uncertain. The CDR3 has 12 residues. V shed 1 base and J shed 3 bases, with 5 bases lying between them. Germline values: CDR1 SGHRS, CDR2 YFSETQ.

The chain carries TRBV27 and TRBJ2-1, with 7 bases lining up with TRBD2. The CDR3 extends over 14 amino acids. Looked up from germline, CDR1 is MNHEY and CDR2 is SMNVEV (reference sequence). The junction had 2 bases not matched to a gene; V was cut back by 3 bases and J by 3 bases. In DNA, the CDR3 is TGTGCCAGCAGTTTCGGGGGGAACTACAATGAGCAGTTCTTC. Translating gives CASSFGGNYNEQFF.

This chain connects TRBV11-2 to TRBJ2-1; D might be TRBD2 (5 bases). The V end was cut by 5 bases, the J end by 7 bases, with 21 bases between. The CDR3 runs to 16 residues. Germline V lookup: CDR1 SGHAT, CDR2 FQNNGV. The CDR3 sequence: CASSAMDSVGSNEQFF. CDR3 in DNA: TGTGCCAGCAGCGCCATGGACTCAGTAGGGTCAAATGAGCAGTTCTTC.

This chain connects TRBV9 to TRBJ2-1, with 7 bases aligning to TRBD2. Losses at the gene ends were 7 bases for V and 9 bases for J; bases not matched to a gene: 19. Germline loops: CDR1 SGDLS, CDR2 YYNGEE. The CDR3 totals 16 residues. CDR3 coding DNA: TGTGCCAGCGGTACCCGAAACGGACTAGGAGGGAGTGAGCAGTTCTTC. Its translation is CASGTRNGLGGSEQFF.

The chain carries TRBV11-2 and TRBJ2-5, with 8 bases that match TRBD1. V was clipped by 1 base and J by 4 bases; unmatched bases: 8. Germline V gene sequence: CDR1 SGHAT, CDR2 FQNNGV. This CDR3 comprises 16 residues. The CDR3: CASSLALQGGRETQYF. The CDR3, as DNA: TGTGCCAGCAGCTTAGCACTACAGGGGGGACGAGAGACCCAGTACTTC.

This clone was seen a single time. The junction does not match germline at one end; this may be a read error. This sequence joins TRBV30 and TRBJ1-1; D unclear. CDR1 GTSNPN and CDR2 SVGIG come from the germline V gene (reference sequence). This CDR3 has 13 amino acids. The CDR3 region is CAWSVGTRSEALF. CDR3 nucleotides: TGTGCCTGGAGTGTAGGTACGAGGTCTGAAGCTCTCTTT.

V is TRBV27 and J is TRBJ2-3, with unresolved D. CDR1 is MNHEY, CDR2 SMNVEV, per germline (reference sequence). Deletions cut 5 bases from V and 6 bases from J, with 9 bases between. This CDR3 has 12 amino acids. Here the CDR3 DNA reads TGTGCCAGCAGTAGCCAAGGGGATACGCAGTATTTT. Its protein is CASSSQGDTQYF.

The J gene is TRBJ2-7, the V gene TRBV2; D possibly uses TRBD1 or TRBD2 (5 bases each). The CDR3 extends over 14 amino acids. The ends were cut back, 6 bases at V and 6 bases at J, with 18 bases in the middle. CDR1 is SNHLY and CDR2 is FYNNEI in the germline V gene. CDR3 coding DNA: TGTGCCAGCAGGTTACCCCGGGACGGAGGCGAGCAGTACTTC. Translation: CASRLPRDGGEQYF.

The V call is TRBV10-2, the J call TRBJ2-5; 10 bases agree with TRBD2. The CDR3 is made up of 14 amino acids. Losses at the gene ends were 6 bases for V and 2 bases for J; bases not matched to a gene: 3. CDR1 and CDR2 from the germline V gene are WSHSY and SAAADI. The CDR3 region has the DNA TGCGCCAGCAGGGATAGCGGGAGGCAAGAGACCCAGTACTTC. This sequence encodes CASRDSGRQETQYF.

The genes are TRBV5-1 and TRBJ1-1, with TRBD1 matching over 8 bases. This CDR3 contains 16 residues. After removal of 4 bases from V and 1 base from J, the junction contained 9 bases not matched to a gene. The V gene's germline CDR1 is SGHRS and CDR2 YFSETQ. CDR3 in amino acids: CASSPTGTGWNTEAFF. Written as DNA, the CDR3 is TGCGCCAGCAGCCCGACCGGGACAGGCTGGAACACTGAAGCTTTCTTT.

The J gene is TRBJ1-2, the V gene TRBV9, with TRBD1 matching over 8 bases. The CDR3 is 14 residues long. The junction had 8 bases not matched to a gene; V was cut back by 3 bases and J by 7 bases. The V gene's germline CDR1 is SGDLS and CDR2 YYNGEE. CDR3: CASSALRTGFGYTF. The CDR3 DNA reads as TGTGCCAGCAGCGCCTTAAGGACAGGGTTTGGCTACACCTTC.

In DNA form, the CDR3 reads TGTGCCAGCAGCAAAGAGGTTTTTTGGCTGGGTTTTGACGAGCAGTACTTC. It is translated as CASSKEVFWLGFDEQYF. This chain joins TRBV21-1 and TRBJ2-7. TRBV21-1 is marked as a pseudogene. This CDR3 region has 17 residues.

CDR3 amino acids: CASSEAAGFYGKLFF. Here the CDR3 DNA reads TGTGCCAGCAGTGAAGCAGCAGGGTTCTACGGAAAACTGTTTTTT. The chain is built from TRBV6-1 and TRBJ1-4; a weak D match, TRBD1 (5 bases). Looked up from germline, CDR1 is MNHNS and CDR2 is SASEGT. With 0 bases removed from V and 10 bases from J, the gap between germline ends came to 15 bases. This CDR3 has 15 amino acids.

The gene calls are TRBV7-3 and TRBJ2-3, with a possible D match to TRBD2 (6 bases). The CDR3 runs to 16 residues. V lost 5 bases to trimming and J lost 3 bases, with 18 bases between them. Looked up from germline, CDR1 is SGHTA and CDR2 is FQGTGA. The DNA of the CDR3 is TGTGCCAGCAGCCCACGACTAGTGGAGCGGACAGATACGCAGTATTTT. Its protein is CASSPRLVERTDTQYF.

CDR3 residues: CASRVELSNSNSPLHF. The CDR3 DNA reads as TGCGCCAGCAGAGTGGAGCTCAGCAATTCTAATTCACCCCTCCACTTT. The chain is built from TRBV5-1 and TRBJ1-6; no definite D call. Trimming took off 5 bases at V and 6 bases at J, with 18 bases between the two ends. CDR3 size: 16 residues. CDR1 SGHRS and CDR2 YFSETQ come from the germline V gene. The full variable domain, its missing parts supplied by reference TRBV5-1 and TRBJ1-6, is KAGVTQTPRYLIKTRGQQVTLSCSPISGHRSVSWYQQTPGQGLQFLFEYFSETQRNKGNFPGRFSGRQFSNSRSEMNVSTLELGDSALYLCASRVELSNSNSPLHFGNGTRLTVT.

The chain links TRBV19 to TRBJ2-5; maybe TRBD1 (6 bases). The J call could be wrong; TRBJ2-7 is a better fit for the DNA end. Germline V gene sequence: CDR1 LNHDA, CDR2 SQIVND (reference sequence). The CDR3 is 13 amino acids. The CDR3 bases are TGTGCCAGTAGGCGACAGGATTCCTACGAGCAGTACTTC. This encodes CASRRQDSYEQYF.

The rearrangement joins TRBV7-9 to TRBJ2-1, with TRBD2 as a possible D gene (5 bases). The V and J ends lost 2 bases and 14 bases respectively, with 13 bases between them. CDR3 length: 12 amino acids. Germline V gives CDR1 SEHNR, CDR2 FQNEAQ (reference sequence). In DNA form, the CDR3 reads TGTGCCAGCAGCTTAAATCTGATGGAGGAGTTCTTC. It yields the protein CASSLNLMEEFF.

The count of this clone is one. This rearrangement joins TRBV7-9 to TRBJ2-7; TRBD2 matches 10 bases. CDR3 size: 16 residues. CDR1 and CDR2 (germline): SEHNR, FQNEAQ (reference sequence). Trimming cost V 2 bases and J 6 bases; bases outside gene matches: 10. The CDR3 protein is CASSLLPSGSFSEQYF. The DNA for the CDR3 is TGTGCCAGCAGCTTATTACCTAGCGGGAGCTTTAGCGAGCAGTACTTC.

The chain links TRBV6-6 to TRBJ2-7, with a tentative D call TRBD2 (7 bases). In germline, CDR1 is MNHNY, CDR2 SVGAGI (reference sequence). The CDR3 consists of 14 residues. V was shortened by 7 bases and J by 3 bases, with 16 bases between the two germline ends. The CDR3 here is CASNRGAGDYEQYF. The CDR3 DNA is TGTGCCAGCAACCGGGGGGCGGGTGACTACGAGCAGTACTTC.

This clone was found a few times. The V and J genes are TRBV5-5 and TRBJ2-7, with a possible D match to TRBD1 (6 bases). The ends were cut back, 4 bases at V and 3 bases at J, with 17 bases in the middle. Germline V lookup: CDR1 SGHKS, CDR2 YYEKEE (reference sequence). The CDR3 spans 15 residues. The DNA of the CDR3 is TGTGCCAGCAGCCCCAGTCCCGGGACATTCTACGAGCAGTACTTC. It translates to CASSPSPGTFYEQYF.

The chain is built from TRBV5-1 and TRBJ2-7; D possibly corresponds to TRBD1 (6 bases). CDR3 length equals 17 residues. Germline-derived CDR1 and CDR2 are SGHRS and YFSETQ. The V gene lost 2 bases and the J gene lost 0 bases, with 18 bases spanning the gap. The CDR3 nucleotides read TGCGCCAGCAGCTTAATGGGGGCCAAGAAGAGCTCCTACGAGCAGTACTTC. Its protein product is CASSLMGAKKSSYEQYF.